The 14 T cell receptor beta chains in this list originate from one sample, sequenced in a study of shared clonotypes between healthy human individuals. Profiling relied on immunoSEQ multiplex PCR, and the TCRdb table lists in-frame clones only, not all of them. In the table there are over a million clones, 97% to 99% of which are singletons. The sample consisted of naive CD4+ T cells sorted from blood. The subset denotes: CD45RA+ positively selected. The receptors here all came from a man aged 25 to 45 in good health.

Remarks on this clone: The same CDR3 also results from other DNA sequences found in this sample. The V call is TRBV6-5, the J call TRBJ2-7; no reliable D call. The germline V and J ends were trimmed by 6 bases and 0 bases, with 6 bases remaining between them. There are 12 residues in the CDR3. The V gene's germline CDR1 is MNHEY and CDR2 SVGAGI. The DNA of the CDR3 is TGTGCCAGCAGCAGAGGCTCCTACGAGCAGTACTTC. Translation gives CASSRGSYEQYF.

This sequence joins TRBV5-4 and TRBJ2-5; TRBD2 is a possible D gene (6 bases). Germline CDR1 SGHNT, CDR2 YYREEE (reference sequence). V lost 1 base, J lost 1 base, and 11 bases lay in between. The CDR3 length is 15 residues. In nucleotides, the CDR3 is TGTGCCAGCAGCTTGAGTGGGAGGACCCAAGAGACCCAGTACTTC. Protein product: CASSLSGRTQETQYF. Together with reference TRBV5-4 and TRBJ2-5, the CDR3 gives the full variable domain: ETGVTQSPTHLIKTRGQQVTLRCSSQSGHNTVSWYQQALGQGPQFIFQYYREEENGRGNFPPRFSGLQFPNYSSELNVNALELDDSALYLCASSLSGRTQETQYFGPGTRLLVL.

The rearrangement uses TRBV7-9 and TRBJ2-7; 8 bases agree with TRBD2. CDR3 length equals 15 residues. Per the germline V gene, CDR1 is SEHNR and CDR2 is FQNEAQ (reference sequence). Germline trimming cut 5 bases from V and 9 bases from J; bases unmatched to any gene: 15. CDR3 sequence reads: CASSLPGTSTERQYF. CDR3 in DNA: TGTGCCAGCAGCCTACCCGGGACTAGTACAGAGAGGCAGTACTTC.

As concerns this clone: An end of the junction does not agree with germline; a read error may underlie this. The chain employs TRBV7-3 and TRBJ2-4; TRBD1 agrees at 11 bases. CDR3 length: 16 amino acids. The germline V gene has CDR1 SGHTA and CDR2 FQGTGA. CDR3 sequence reads: CASSLTGDRGKNIQYF. CDR3 coding DNA: TGTGCCAGCAGTTTAACCGGGGACAGGGGGAAAAACATTCAGTACTTC.

The chain employs TRBV7-8 and TRBJ2-7; 9 bases fit TRBD2. CDR1 is SGHVS, CDR2 FQNEAQ, per germline. Germline trimming cut 4 bases from V and 7 bases from J; bases unmatched to any gene: 5. The CDR3 extends over 13 amino acids. CDR3 loop: CASSSQAGGEQYF. Here the CDR3 DNA reads TGTGCCAGCAGCTCGCAAGCGGGGGGAGAGCAGTACTTC.

The V and J genes are TRBV4-1 and TRBJ2-7; D remains unclear. Trimming pared 1 base from V and 0 bases from J, leaving 10 bases between. In germline, CDR1 is MGHRA, CDR2 YSYEKL. The CDR3 has 15 residues. The CDR3 DNA reads TGCGCCAGCAGCCAAGTTGGGCAGAGCTCCTACGAGCAGTACTTC. This gives the protein CASSQVGQSSYEQYF.

Concerning this clone: Distinct nucleotide sequences in the sample also encode this CDR3. The gene calls are TRBV7-9 and TRBJ1-5; D is uncertain. The V end was cut by 4 bases, the J end by 1 base, with 5 bases between. The germline V gene encodes CDR1 SEHNR and CDR2 FQNEAQ (reference sequence). This CDR3 spans 13 amino acids. CDR3 sequence (DNA): TGTGCCAGCAGCTCAGAGAGCAATCAGCCCCAGCATTTT. Protein product: CASSSESNQPQHF. The variable domain in full, with the rest retrieved from reference TRBV7-9 and TRBJ1-5, is DTGVSQNPRHKITKRGQNVTFRCDPISEHNRLYWYRQTLGQGPEFLTYFQNEAQLEKSRLLSDRFSAERPKGSFSTLEIQRTEQGDSAMYLCASSSESNQPQHFGDGTRLSIL.

The chain joins TRBV28 to TRBJ1-1, with 7 bases aligning to TRBD1. There are 15 residues in the CDR3. V dropped 8 bases and J dropped 0; count of bases not matched to a gene: 9. The germline V gene encodes CDR1 MDHEN and CDR2 SYDVKM. The CDR3 region has the DNA TGTGCCAGCTACGGACAGGCGCTAATGAACACTGAAGCTTTCTTT. It translates to CASYGQALMNTEAFF.

The chain combines TRBV25-1 with TRBJ2-1, with D possibly matching TRBD1 (5 bases). V was cut by 1 base and J by 9 bases, with 13 bases left in between. There are 14 residues in the CDR3. Germline loops: CDR1 MGHDK, CDR2 SYGVNS. This CDR3 reads CASSEFVGAVEQFF. For the CDR3, the DNA is TGTGCCAGCAGTGAATTTGTAGGGGCTGTTGAGCAGTTCTTC.

V is TRBV9 and J is TRBJ2-1; D gene ambiguous. The CDR3 sequence is 17 residues long. The germline V gene has CDR1 SGDLS and CDR2 YYNGEE. V lost 4 bases and J lost 3, with 20 bases in between. CDR3 in amino acids: CASSPQEPANVYNEQFF. Here the CDR3 DNA reads TGTGCCAGCAGCCCCCAGGAACCAGCGAACGTCTACAATGAGCAGTTCTTC.

The rearrangement joins TRBV6-6 to TRBJ2-2, with D possibly matching TRBD2 (5 bases). V dropped 6 bases and J dropped 1 base, with 9 bases sitting between them. The CDR3 covers 14 residues. CDR1 and CDR2 (germline): MNHNY, SVGAGI (reference sequence). This CDR3 reads CASRDGLNTGELFF. CDR3 nucleotides: TGTGCCAGCAGGGACGGACTGAACACCGGGGAGCTGTTTTTT.

The V call is TRBV2, the J call TRBJ1-1; tentatively, D is TRBD1 (6 bases). The CDR3 runs to 15 residues. Germline V gene sequence: CDR1 SNHLY, CDR2 FYNNEI. Trimming removed 3 bases at V and 4 bases at J, with 15 bases between. DNA of the CDR3: TGTGCCAGCAGTGACCGCCGGGGGCTTGGCACTGAAGCTTTCTTT. This codes for CASSDRRGLGTEAFF.

The chain has TRBV11-3 and TRBJ2-7, with D possibly being TRBD2 (5 bases). Germline values: CDR1 SGHNT, CDR2 YENEEA. The CDR3 covers 13 residues. Between the trimmed V and J ends, which lost 1 base and 6 bases, there was a span of 10 bases. The DNA of the CDR3 is TGTGCCAGCAGCTTAGTGTTAGGGAGCGAGCAGTACTTC. Protein product: CASSLVLGSEQYF.

The V call is TRBV10-1, the J call TRBJ2-1, with D tentatively TRBD2 (6 bases). Trimming pared 6 bases from V and 4 bases from J, leaving 7 bases between. This CDR3 is 12 amino acids long. Germline CDR1 WNHNN, CDR2 SYGVQD (reference sequence). The CDR3 region has the DNA TGCGCCAGCAGCGGGAGTTACAATGAGCAGTTCTTC. Translated: CASSGSYNEQFF.